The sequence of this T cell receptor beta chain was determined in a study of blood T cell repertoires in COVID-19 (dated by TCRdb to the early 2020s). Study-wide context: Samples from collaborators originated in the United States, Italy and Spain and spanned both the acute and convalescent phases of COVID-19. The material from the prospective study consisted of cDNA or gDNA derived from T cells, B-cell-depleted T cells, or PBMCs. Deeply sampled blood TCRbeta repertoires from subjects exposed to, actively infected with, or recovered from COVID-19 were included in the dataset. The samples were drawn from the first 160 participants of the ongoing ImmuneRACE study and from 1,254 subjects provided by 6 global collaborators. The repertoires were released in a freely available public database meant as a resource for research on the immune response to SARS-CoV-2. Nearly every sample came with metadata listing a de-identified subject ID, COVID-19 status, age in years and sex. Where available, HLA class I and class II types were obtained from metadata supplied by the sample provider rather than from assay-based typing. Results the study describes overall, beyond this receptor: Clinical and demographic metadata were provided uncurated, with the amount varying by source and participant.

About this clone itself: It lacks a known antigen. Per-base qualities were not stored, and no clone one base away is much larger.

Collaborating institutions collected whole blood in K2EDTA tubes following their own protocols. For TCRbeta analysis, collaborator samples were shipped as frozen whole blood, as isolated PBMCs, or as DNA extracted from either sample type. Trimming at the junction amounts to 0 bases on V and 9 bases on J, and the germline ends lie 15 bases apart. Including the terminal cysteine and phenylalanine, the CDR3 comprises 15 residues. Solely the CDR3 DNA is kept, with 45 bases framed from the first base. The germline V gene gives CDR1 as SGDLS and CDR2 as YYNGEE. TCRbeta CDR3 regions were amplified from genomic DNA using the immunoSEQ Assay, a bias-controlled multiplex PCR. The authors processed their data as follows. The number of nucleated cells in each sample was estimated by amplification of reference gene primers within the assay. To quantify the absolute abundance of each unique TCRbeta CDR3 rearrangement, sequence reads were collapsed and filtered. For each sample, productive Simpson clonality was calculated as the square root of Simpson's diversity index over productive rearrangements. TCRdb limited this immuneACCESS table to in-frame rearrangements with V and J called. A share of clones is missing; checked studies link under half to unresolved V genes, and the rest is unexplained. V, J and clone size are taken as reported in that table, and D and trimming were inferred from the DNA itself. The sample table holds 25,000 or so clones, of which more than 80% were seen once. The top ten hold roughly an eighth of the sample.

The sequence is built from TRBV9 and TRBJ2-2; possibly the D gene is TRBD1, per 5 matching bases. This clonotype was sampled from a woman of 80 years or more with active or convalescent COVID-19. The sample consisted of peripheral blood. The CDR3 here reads CASSVEAGKVRELFF. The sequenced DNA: TGTGCCAGCAGCGTAGAGGCAGGGAAGGTCCGGGAGCTGTTTTTT. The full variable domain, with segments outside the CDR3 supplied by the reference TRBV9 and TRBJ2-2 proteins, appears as DSGVTQTPKHLITATGQRVTLRCSPRSGDLSVYWYQQSLDQGLQFLIQYYNGEERAKGNILERFSAQQFPDLHSELNLSSLELGDSALYFCASSVEAGKVRELFFGEGSRLTVL.